This T cell receptor beta chain was sequenced for a study of T cell changes during pregnancy in multiple sclerosis. TCRdb's copy holds only in-frame clones and misses some; the assay was immunoSEQ multiplex PCR. This sample has fewer than 65,000 clones, with 90% to 95% found just once. The V and J ends lost 0 bases and 6 bases respectively, with 15 bases between them. The CDR3 consists of 17 residues. The germline CDR1 and CDR2 sequences are ENHRY and SYGVKD. The sequence was obtained from a female donor in good health, enrolled as a control in a pregnancy study. The source material was peripheral blood, sampled after pregnancy. The chain combines TRBV10-3 with TRBJ1-6; D may be TRBD1 (5 bases). CDR3 coding DNA: TGTGCCATCAGTGAGTCGAGTCCAGGCGGGACTAATTCACCCCTCCACTTT. This sequence encodes CAISESSPGGTNSPLHF.